The 18 T cell receptor beta chains reported below all come from one sample, sequenced in a study of blood T cell repertoires in COVID-19. Some clones are missing from TCRdb's copy, which holds only in-frame ones; the method was immunoSEQ multiplex PCR. The repertoire holds about 430,000 clones, with 75% to 90% as singletons. Sequenced material: PBMCs or T cells enriched from blood (not recorded which). All receptors derive from a man between 25 and 39 years old who had recovered from COVID-19.

This clone showed up just a few times. This chain joins TRBV18 and TRBJ1-2, with 7 bases lining up with TRBD1. The length of the CDR3 is 15 residues. Germline CDR1 reads KGHSH; CDR2 reads LQKENI. V trimming: 6 bases; J trimming: 4 bases; junction bases outside the gene matches: 11. The CDR3 protein is CASSSGTDQGYGYTF. The DNA of the CDR3 is TGTGCCAGCTCGTCCGGGACAGATCAAGGCTATGGCTACACCTTC.

This rearrangement joins TRBV18 to TRBJ1-1; D gene ambiguous. Germline CDR1 is KGHSH and CDR2 is LQKENI. Deletions cut 4 bases from V and 2 bases from J, with 11 bases between. The CDR3 contains 14 residues. CDR3 DNA: TGTGCCAGCTCACTTCGGGATGATAACACTGAAGCTTTCTTT. Its translation: CASSLRDDNTEAFF.

This chain joins TRBV19 and TRBJ2-1; the D gene is possibly TRBD1 (6 bases). V dropped 4 bases and J dropped 0 bases, with 22 bases sitting between them. The germline CDR1 and CDR2 sequences are LNHDA and SQIVND (reference sequence). This CDR3 is built from 19 residues. In nucleotides, the CDR3 is TGTGCCAGTAGTACCCCCCCGACAGGCAAGGTAAGCTCCTACAATGAGCAGTTCTTC. It yields the protein CASSTPPTGKVSSYNEQFF. The entire variable domain, with the rest obtained from reference TRBV19 and TRBJ2-1, is as follows: DGGITQSPKYLFRKEGQNVTLSCEQNLNHDAMYWYRQDPGQGLRLIYYSQIVNDFQKGDIAEGYSVSREKKESFPLTVTSAQKNPTAFYLCASSTPPTGKVSSYNEQFFGPGTRLTVL.

The V gene is TRBV10-3, the J gene TRBJ1-1; possibly TRBD1 for D (6 bases). The CDR3 sequence is 13 residues long. Per the germline V gene, CDR1 is ENHRY and CDR2 is SYGVKD. Trimming left V 2 bases short and J 8 bases short, with 12 bases between. The CDR3 loop is CAISEDRMLEAFF. The CDR3 coding sequence is TGTGCCATCAGTGAGGACAGGATGTTGGAAGCTTTCTTT.

The chain employs TRBV14 and TRBJ2-5; D gene uncertain. The CDR3 contains 13 residues. V shed 0 bases and J shed 4 bases, with 6 bases lying between them. CDR1 is SGHDN, CDR2 FVKESK, per germline. The CDR3 loop is CASSQDIRETQYF. CDR3 nucleotide sequence: TGTGCCAGCAGCCAAGATATCCGAGAGACCCAGTACTTC.

This chain links TRBV3-1 (or the pseudogene TRBV3-2) with TRBJ2-3; D remains unclear. The V gene lost 4 bases and the J gene lost 0 bases, with 11 bases spanning the gap. The CDR3 is 15 residues long. Germline-derived CDR1 and CDR2 are LGHDT and YNNKEL (reference sequence). Written as DNA, the CDR3 is TGTGCCAGCAGCCCGACACGAACTAGCACAGATACGCAGTATTTT. This sequence encodes CASSPTRTSTDTQYF.

V is TRBV6-1 and J is TRBJ1-5; the match to TRBD1 covers 8 bases. This CDR3 is built from 15 residues. The V gene's germline CDR1 is MNHNS and CDR2 SASEGT. J gave up 7 bases and V 1 base, and 6 bases lay outside the gene matches. CDR3 bases: TGTGCCAGCAGTGAAGGGACAGGGCTGAGGCAGCCCCAGCATTTT. Protein: CASSEGTGLRQPQHF.

The rearrangement joins TRBV18 to TRBJ2-3; the match to TRBD1 covers 9 bases. The CDR3 loop spans 16 amino acids. Germline CDR1 and CDR2: KGHSH and LQKENI. Germline trimming cut 3 bases from V and 4 bases from J; bases unmatched to any gene: 8. Here the CDR3 DNA reads TGTGCCAGCTCACCCCGAACAGGGGGCGGGGCAGATACGCAGTATTTT. It codes for CASSPRTGGGADTQYF. The variable domain in full, completed from reference TRBV18 and TRBJ2-3, reads NAGVMQNPRHLVRRRGQEARLRCSPMKGHSHVYWYRQLPEEGLKFMVYLQKENIIDESGMPKERFSAEFPKEGPSILRIQQVVRGDSAAYFCASSPRTGGGADTQYFGPGTRLTVL.

This chain joins TRBV4-2 and TRBJ2-1; 10 bases fit TRBD2. V shed 0 bases and J 10 bases; nucleotides not matched to a gene: 9. From germline, CDR1 is LGHNA and CDR2 YNFKEQ. The CDR3 runs 16 residues. CDR3 nucleotide sequence: TGTGCCAGCAGCCAAGATTTGCCTAGCGGGAGAGGGGAGCAGTTCTTC. This codes for CASSQDLPSGRGEQFF.

The V call is TRBV28, the J call TRBJ1-5, with D maybe TRBD1 (6 bases). This CDR3 has 15 residues. Trimming took off 5 bases at V and 2 bases at J, with 13 bases between the two ends. Germline CDR1 and CDR2: MDHEN and SYDVKM. CDR3 in amino acids: CASSSWGPGNQPQHF. CDR3 bases: TGTGCCAGCAGTAGCTGGGGGCCCGGCAATCAGCCCCAGCATTTT.

The V call is TRBV28, the J call TRBJ2-1, with TRBD2 as a possible D gene (6 bases). The germline V and J ends were trimmed by 5 bases and 4 bases, with 12 bases remaining between them. The CDR3 loop spans 14 amino acids. Germline values: CDR1 MDHEN, CDR2 SYDVKM. CDR3 in amino acids: CASSLRDWYNEQFF. CDR3 DNA sequence: TGTGCCAGCAGTCTGCGGGACTGGTACAATGAGCAGTTCTTC.

The chain uses TRBV27 and TRBJ2-1, with D uncertain. The CDR3 spans 16 residues. The germline V gene encodes CDR1 MNHEY and CDR2 SMNVEV (reference sequence). V gave up 1 base and J gave up 0 bases, with 10 bases separating them. CDR3 sequence (DNA): TGTGCCAGCAGTTTATTCGGAGTAAGCTCCTACAATGAGCAGTTCTTC. This gives the protein CASSLFGVSSYNEQFF.

A single count supports this clone. The genes are TRBV2 and TRBJ2-3, with 7 positions matching TRBD1. The CDR3 sequence is 13 residues long. Unmatched junction bases numbered 3, after V lost 7 bases and J lost 2 bases. Germline lookup yields CDR1 SNHLY and CDR2 FYNNEI. The CDR3 DNA follows: TGTGCCAGCACCCAGGGGGTCACAGATACGCAGTATTTT. Amino acids: CASTQGVTDTQYF.

The rearrangement joins TRBV7-2 to TRBJ1-2; maybe TRBD1 (6 bases). The CDR3 extends over 14 amino acids. Trimming cost V 6 bases and J 8 bases, with 19 bases left between them. The germline V gene has CDR1 SGHTA and CDR2 FQGNSA. CDR3 amino acids: CASSRSQGQEGYTF. CDR3 bases: TGTGCCAGCAGTAGAAGTCAGGGACAAGAAGGCTACACCTTC. The full variable domain, with the rest looked up from reference TRBV7-2 and TRBJ1-2, is GAGVSQSPSNKVTEKGKDVELRCDPISGHTALYWYRQSLGQGLEFLIYFQGNSAPDKSGLPSDRFSAERTGGSVSTLTIQRTQQEDSAVYLCASSRSQGQEGYTFGSGTRLTVV.

The chain couples TRBV28 to TRBJ1-1; 7 nucleotides match TRBD1. The V and J ends lost 8 bases and 0 bases, in that order; junction bases with no gene match: 6. This CDR3 has 14 residues. The germline V gene has CDR1 MDHEN and CDR2 SYDVKM. Here the CDR3 reads CASVSGQLNTEAFF. In nucleotides, the CDR3 is TGTGCCAGCGTCTCGGGACAGCTGAACACTGAAGCTTTCTTT.

This clone occurred once. The genes are TRBV11-2 and TRBJ1-4; a possible D gene is TRBD1 (6 bases). V dropped 5 bases and J dropped 5 bases, with 21 bases sitting between them. Germline V gene lookup returns CDR1 SGHAT and CDR2 FQNNGV. The CDR3 consists of 17 residues. The CDR3 nucleotides read TGTGCCAGCAGCCACTTCTCCCAGGACAGACCAAATGAAAAACTGTTTTTT. It specifies CASSHFSQDRPNEKLFF.

This clone was seen more than once but under ten times. The V and J genes are TRBV29-1 and TRBJ1-1; maybe TRBD1 (6 bases). The V end lost 5 bases, the J end lost 0 bases, and 13 bases lay between the germline ends. There are 14 residues in the CDR3. Germline V gene lookup returns CDR1 SQVTM and CDR2 ANQGSEA. The CDR3 reads CSVIRQGMNTEAFF. For the CDR3, the DNA is TGCAGCGTTATTCGTCAGGGGATGAACACTGAAGCTTTCTTT.

The chain couples TRBV29-1 to TRBJ2-3, with D possibly being TRBD1 (6 bases). V lost 5 bases and J 4 bases, leaving 10 bases between the germline ends. The CDR3 extends over 12 amino acids. In germline, CDR1 is SQVTM, CDR2 ANQGSEA. CDR3 sequence reads: CSVSSGADTQYF. The CDR3 DNA reads TGCAGCGTTTCTTCAGGGGCAGATACGCAGTATTTT.